Following are 25 T cell receptor beta chains from one sample sequenced in a study of a mutant IDH1 vaccine in newly diagnosed glioma. Data came from immunoSEQ multiplex PCR; TCRdb stores just in-frame clones and leaves some out. The profile shows roughly 34,000 clones, roughly 79% of them singletons. Time point given: week 5, during vaccination. Each vaccine dose was 300 ug of mutant IDH1 20-mer peptide, with topical imiquimod. These receptors are not linked to any known antigen. The sample consisted of PBMCs, taken from a glioma patient whose treatment included an IDH1 peptide vaccine. The receptors stem from a man aged 45-60 years with glioma.

The chain recombines TRBV4-1 with TRBJ2-7; 10 bases agree with TRBD1. CDR3 length: 14 amino acids. J gave up 6 bases and V 5 bases, and 7 bases lay outside the gene matches. Looked up from germline, CDR1 is MGHRA and CDR2 is YSYEKL. CDR3 DNA sequence: TGCGCCAGCAGCTACGGACAGGGGGTCGGCGAGCAGTACTTC. Protein sequence: CASSYGQGVGEQYF.

This sequence joins TRBV7-9 and TRBJ2-1; unclear D gene. V was trimmed by 5 bases and J by 10 bases, leaving 12 bases between them. Germline-derived CDR1 and CDR2 are SEHNR and FQNEAQ (reference sequence). There are 12 residues in the CDR3. The CDR3 is CASSGWISEQFF. The DNA of the CDR3 is TGTGCCAGCAGCGGATGGATCTCGGAGCAGTTCTTC.

The chain combines TRBV6-1 with TRBJ2-1, with D uncertain. Germline V CDR1 and CDR2: MNHNS, SASEGT. The CDR3 has 13 residues. Trimming left V 8 bases short and J 15 bases short, with 23 bases between. As DNA, the CDR3 is TGTGCCAGCGTCCCGGGTCCACATAAACGGCTGTTCTTC. Translating it yields CASVPGPHKRLFF.

The gene calls are TRBV28 and TRBJ2-7, with a weak D call TRBD1 (5 bases). V was pared by 1 base and J by 0 bases, with 10 bases between. CDR3 length: 15 amino acids. The germline V gene has CDR1 MDHEN and CDR2 SYDVKM. CDR3 nucleotides: TGTGCCAGCAGTTTATCCCAGGGCTACTCCTACGAGCAGTACTTC. The encoded protein is CASSLSQGYSYEQYF. The complete variable domain, with remaining parts taken from reference TRBV28 and TRBJ2-7, reads DVKVTQSSRYLVKRTGEKVFLECVQDMDHENMFWYRQDPGLGLRLIYFSYDVKMKEKGDIPEGYSVSREKKERFSLILESASTNQTSMYLCASSLSQGYSYEQYFGPGTRLTVT.

The chain employs TRBV29-1 and TRBJ1-4; 7 bases map to TRBD1. The CDR3 runs 15 residues. The ends lost 1 base at V and 8 bases at J; junction bases unmatched: 10. The germline V gene encodes CDR1 SQVTM and CDR2 ANQGSEA. The chain's CDR3 is CSVEGETGLEEKLFF. CDR3 DNA sequence: TGCAGCGTTGAAGGGGAGACAGGGTTAGAAGAAAAACTGTTTTTT.

This chain connects TRBV9 to TRBJ2-7; 7 bases align to TRBD2. The CDR3 length is 15 residues. V dropped 4 bases and J dropped 2; count of bases not matched to a gene: 9. The V gene's germline CDR1 is SGDLS and CDR2 YYNGEE. The CDR3 sequence: CASSLGAGPTYEQYF. The CDR3 nucleotides are TGTGCCAGCAGCTTGGGAGCGGGACCCACCTACGAGCAGTACTTC. Drawing the rest from reference TRBV9 and TRBJ2-7, the complete variable domain is DSGVTQTPKHLITATGQRVTLRCSPRSGDLSVYWYQQSLDQGLQFLIQYYNGEERAKGNILERFSAQQFPDLHSELNLSSLELGDSALYFCASSLGAGPTYEQYFGPGTRLTVT.

For the CDR3, the DNA is TGTGCCAGTAGTACTCCCACGGGAGCCGTCTTTAACTATGGCTACACCTTC. Encoded protein: CASSTPTGAVFNYGYTF. The rearrangement joins TRBV19 to TRBJ1-2; D is ambiguous. The CDR3 consists of 17 residues. Trimming took 4 bases from V and 1 from J, leaving 19 bases between them. Germline V gives CDR1 LNHDA, CDR2 SQIVND (reference sequence). Based on the CDR3 plus reference TRBV19 and TRBJ1-2, the full variable domain is DGGITQSPKYLFRKEGQNVTLSCEQNLNHDAMYWYRQDPGQGLRLIYYSQIVNDFQKGDIAEGYSVSREKKESFPLTVTSAQKNPTAFYLCASSTPTGAVFNYGYTFGSGTRLTVV.

The rearrangement joins TRBV2 to TRBJ1-4; tentative D call: TRBD1 (5 bases). This CDR3 comprises 15 residues. Trimming stripped 8 bases from V and 3 bases from J, with 16 bases between. Germline CDR1 reads SNHLY; CDR2 reads FYNNEI. CDR3 DNA sequence: TGTGCCAGCGAGAGGGACGGAGCGGCTAATGAAAAACTGTTTTTT. This sequence encodes CASERDGAANEKLFF.

This sequence joins TRBV7-6 and TRBJ2-6; tentative D call: TRBD1 (5 bases). This CDR3 contains 17 residues. Germline values: CDR1 SGHVS, CDR2 FNYEAQ. Between the trimmed V and J ends, which lost 0 bases and 2 bases, there was a span of 11 bases. The CDR3 nucleotides are TGTGCCAGCAGCTTAGCGCTTGGGGCGGCTGGGGCCAACGTCCTGACTTTC. Amino acids: CASSLALGAAGANVLTF.

J is TRBJ1-2 and V is TRBV5-6; the D gene is possibly TRBD1 (6 bases). Germline V lookup: CDR1 SGHDT, CDR2 YYEEEE. CDR3 size: 16 residues. V lost 2 bases to trimming and J lost 4 bases, with 18 bases between them. CDR3 sequence reads: CASSLWGGAVIYGYTF. In DNA form, the CDR3 reads TGTGCCAGCAGCTTATGGGGGGGGGCTGTAATCTATGGCTACACCTTC.

V and J are TRBV27 and TRBJ2-3; 14 nucleotides align to TRBD2. This CDR3 spans 14 amino acids. After removal of 5 bases from V and 8 bases from J, the junction contained 3 bases not matched to a gene. Germline V gene sequence: CDR1 MNHEY, CDR2 SMNVEV (reference sequence). CDR3 bases: TGTGCCAGCAGTCCAGGGACTAGCGGGGGTACGCAGTATTTT. Its translation is CASSPGTSGGTQYF.

V and J are TRBV11-3 and TRBJ2-3; D perhaps matches TRBD2 (5 bases). CDR3 length equals 12 residues. Germline values: CDR1 SGHNT, CDR2 YENEEA. V shed 4 bases and J shed 6 bases, with 8 bases lying between them. The CDR3 nucleotides are TGTGCCAGCAGCTCCGTAGCGGATACGCAGTATTTT. This codes for CASSSVADTQYF.

The rearrangement joins TRBV28 to TRBJ2-7; TRBD1 is a possible D gene (5 bases). The length of the CDR3 is 13 residues. Germline CDR1 MDHEN, CDR2 SYDVKM. V was trimmed by 3 bases and J by 2 bases, leaving 8 bases between them. The DNA for the CDR3 is TGTGCCAGCAGTTTGCAGGGAACCTACGAGCAGTACTTC. It specifies CASSLQGTYEQYF. The full variable domain, in which reference TRBV28 and TRBJ2-7 provide the parts outside the CDR3, is DVKVTQSSRYLVKRTGEKVFLECVQDMDHENMFWYRQDPGLGLRLIYFSYDVKMKEKGDIPEGYSVSREKKERFSLILESASTNQTSMYLCASSLQGTYEQYFGPGTRLTVT.

This clone ranks as medium-sized. This CDR3 is CASSIVGDPSSYNEQFF. The CDR3 DNA sequence: TGTGCCAGTAGTATAGTCGGAGACCCGAGCTCCTACAATGAGCAGTTCTTC. This rearrangement joins TRBV19 to TRBJ2-1, with D unresolved. Between the trimmed V and J ends, which lost 1 base and 0 bases, there was a span of 13 bases. Germline V gene sequence: CDR1 LNHDA, CDR2 SQIVND (reference sequence). This CDR3 has 17 amino acids.

V is TRBV2 and J is TRBJ2-3; the match to TRBD1 covers 7 bases. After removal of 6 bases from V and 0 bases from J, the junction contained 3 bases not matched to a gene. There are 14 residues in the CDR3. Germline loops: CDR1 SNHLY, CDR2 FYNNEI. CDR3 in amino acids: CASRGTASTDTQYF. In DNA, the CDR3 is TGTGCCAGCAGGGGGACAGCTAGCACAGATACGCAGTATTTT.

The chain links TRBV7-9 to TRBJ2-7; possibly TRBD2 for D (5 bases). The CDR3 covers 18 residues. Germline lookup yields CDR1 SEHNR and CDR2 FQNEAQ (reference sequence). Trimming cost V 5 bases and J 1 base, with 24 bases left between them. The CDR3 reads CASSPSGIRGVLSYEQYF. The DNA for the CDR3 is TGTGCCAGCAGCCCTTCAGGAATCCGGGGAGTTCTTTCCTACGAGCAGTACTTC.

The CDR3 sequence is CASSLGGGTYEQYF. Here the CDR3 DNA reads TGTGCCAGCAGCTTAGGGGGAGGGACCTACGAGCAGTACTTC. V gene TRBV7-6 combines with J gene TRBJ2-7; 7 positions agree with TRBD2. The CDR3 is made up of 14 amino acids. The junction had 2 bases not matched to a gene; V was cut back by 1 base and J by 2 bases. CDR1 is SGHVS, CDR2 FNYEAQ, per germline.

The table lists this clone with a few counts. The gene calls are TRBV19 and TRBJ2-7; a weak D match, TRBD1 (5 bases). The CDR3 consists of 12 residues. CDR1 and CDR2 (germline): LNHDA, SQIVND (reference sequence). The V gene lost 8 bases and the J gene lost 4 bases, with 12 bases spanning the gap. The chain's CDR3 is CASSKAGYEQYF. The CDR3 DNA sequence: TGTGCCAGTTCGAAGGCAGGGTACGAGCAGTACTTC.

By sample share, this clone is medium-sized (0.01 to 0.1%). The chain couples TRBV7-3 to TRBJ1-1; the D is unclear. CDR1 and CDR2 from the germline V gene are SGHTA and FQGTGA. The ends were cut back, 4 bases at V and 1 base at J, with 7 bases in the middle. The CDR3 totals 13 residues. CDR3 DNA: TGTGCCAGCAGCTCGGTAGGGAACACTGAAGCTTTCTTT. Protein product: CASSSVGNTEAFF.

This sequence joins TRBV19 and TRBJ1-1; 9 bases match TRBD1. Looked up from germline, CDR1 is LNHDA and CDR2 is SQIVND (reference sequence). The CDR3 runs to 16 residues. J lost 0 bases, V lost 9 bases, and 11 bases had no gene match. CDR3 loop: CASSPGTGSMNTEAFF. The CDR3 nucleotides read TGTGCCAGCAGTCCCGGGACAGGGTCCATGAACACTGAAGCTTTCTTT. Full variable domain (rest looked up from reference TRBV19 and TRBJ1-1): DGGITQSPKYLFRKEGQNVTLSCEQNLNHDAMYWYRQDPGQGLRLIYYSQIVNDFQKGDIAEGYSVSREKKESFPLTVTSAQKNPTAFYLCASSPGTGSMNTEAFFGQGTRLTVV.

The CDR3 sequence is CARSLSGGGGDNSPLHF. CDR3 nucleotides: TGTGCCAGAAGCCTGAGTGGGGGCGGAGGAGATAATTCACCCCTCCACTTT. The chain carries TRBV5-3 and TRBJ1-6; D may be TRBD1 (6 bases). TRBV5-3 counts as an open reading frame of uncertain function. CDR3 length equals 17 residues. V gave up 4 bases and J gave up 5 bases, with 19 bases separating them.

This clone has a handful of counts. The chain is built from TRBV2 and TRBJ1-5; 7 nucleotides align to TRBD1. Per the germline V gene, CDR1 is SNHLY and CDR2 is FYNNEI. V shed 6 bases and J 4 bases; nucleotides not matched to a gene: 9. The CDR3 totals 15 residues. CDR3 coding DNA: TGTGCCAGCAGCTCGGGACAGAGCTCGAATCAGCCCCAGCATTTT. Protein: CASSSGQSSNQPQHF. Complete variable domain (other parts from reference TRBV2 and TRBJ1-5): EPEVTQTPSHQVTQMGQEVILRCVPISNHLYFYWYRQILGQKVEFLVSFYNNEISEKSEIFDDQFSVERPDGSNFTLKIRSTKLEDSAMYFCASSSGQSSNQPQHFGDGTRLSIL.

CDR3 sequence (DNA): TGTGCCAGCAGTGAATTGGGGACAGGCAGCATGGGCTACACCTTC. Residues: CASSELGTGSMGYTF. J is TRBJ1-2 and V is TRBV2, with 8 bases lining up with TRBD1. V lost 2 bases and J lost 8; bases outside the gene matches: 10. The germline CDR1 and CDR2 sequences are SNHLY and FYNNEI. The CDR3 covers 15 residues.

J is TRBJ1-2 and V is TRBV19; D possibly corresponds to TRBD1 (6 bases). Trimming stripped 1 base from V and 8 bases from J, with 17 bases between. The CDR3 length is 15 residues. CDR1 LNHDA and CDR2 SQIVND come from the germline V gene (reference sequence). The CDR3 reads CASSIVAGQLWGYTF. CDR3 nucleotide sequence: TGTGCCAGTAGTATAGTCGCCGGACAGCTCTGGGGCTACACCTTC.

The chain employs TRBV19 and TRBJ2-1; 9 positions agree with TRBD1. With 6 bases clipped from V and 8 bases from J, the junction kept 8 bases outside the gene matches. CDR3 length: 14 residues. Looked up from germline, CDR1 is LNHDA and CDR2 is SQIVND (reference sequence). The CDR3 spells CASSYRGQGYEQFF. DNA of the CDR3: TGTGCCAGTAGCTACAGGGGGCAGGGATATGAGCAGTTCTTC.